A selection of T cell receptor beta chains follows, all from one sample in a study of sequential checkpoint blockade in melanoma. Assay used: immunoSEQ multiplex PCR; TCRdb lists only in-frame clones, some missing. The sample lists roughly 6,500 clones; over 40% were seen once. The sample here was CD8+ T cells sorted from blood (inferred from file names), taken from a patient given nivolumab and ipilimumab in sequence. Receptor source: a human patient with melanoma. Some clones in this sample may be carry-over from other donors' samples. Both conserved end residues are part of each CDR3. D genes are given only for firm matches. Size values are once, few and many counts, or a class for expanded clones, and some rows have none.

V,size,D,J,CDR3,DNA
TRBV9,few,-,TRBJ1-2,CASSASGIHTF,TGTGCCAGCAGCGCCTCCGGGATCCACACCTTC
TRBV18,-,TRBD1,TRBJ2-1,CASSPYTGQGPYNEQFF,TGTGCCAGCTCACCATACACGGGACAGGGCCCCTACAATGAGCAGTTCTTC
TRBV4-1,-,-,TRBJ2-5,CASSRQLGMETQYF,TGCGCCAGCAGCCGACAACTAGGTATGGAGACCCAGTACTTC
TRBV10-3,-,TRBD2,TRBJ2-7,CAISESLSGGANEQYF,TGTGCCATCAGTGAGTCGTTGAGCGGGGGGGCAAACGAGCAGTACTTC
TRBV9,-,-,TRBJ1-1,CASSVVSGRDTEAFF,TGTGCCAGCAGTGTGGTCAGCGGGAGAGATACTGAAGCTTTCTTT
TRBV7-9,-,TRBD1,TRBJ1-4,CASSLTSPGGEKLFF,TGTGCCAGCAGTCTCACATCTCCAGGGGGGGAAAAACTGTTTTTT
TRBV6-1,-,TRBD1,TRBJ1-1,CASSWQGAGTEAFF,TGTGCCAGCAGTTGGCAGGGGGCTGGCACTGAAGCTTTCTTT
TRBV5-5,-,-,TRBJ2-7,CASSLAPKPTYEQYF,TGTGCCAGCAGCTTGGCGCCTAAACCAACCTACGAGCAGTACTTC
TRBV21-1,few,-,TRBJ1-5,CASVSSNQPQHF,TGTGCCAGCGTCTCGAGCAATCAGCCCCAGCATTTT
TRBV5-1,-,-,TRBJ2-7,CASSLDIEQYF,TGCGCCAGCAGCTTGGACATCGAGCAGTACTTC
TRBV13,few,TRBD1,TRBJ1-1,CASSGQGLTEAFF,TGTGCCAGCAGCGGACAGGGGCTCACTGAAGCTTTCTTT
TRBV18,few,-,TRBJ1-2,CASSPPYIRVEGYTF,TGTGCCAGCTCACCACCGTATATCAGGGTGGAGGGCTACACCTTC
TRBV4-1,-,-,TRBJ2-7,CASSQTPWDEQYF,TGCGCCAGCAGCCAGACTCCGTGGGACGAGCAGTACTTC
TRBV9,-,-,TRBJ1-6,CASSEYRDTLHNSPLHF,TGTGCCAGCAGCGAATACCGGGACACATTACATAATTCACCCCTCCACTTT
TRBV20-1,few,-,TRBJ1-1,CSARYTGEAFF,TGCAGTGCTAGGTACACGGGAGAAGCTTTCTTT
TRBV10-1,once,TRBD1,TRBJ2-7,CASSEGQGAYEQYF,TGCGCCAGCAGTGAGGGACAGGGGGCATACGAGCAGTACTTC
TRBV27,-,-,TRBJ2-7,CASSSRVTTYEQYF,TGTGCCAGCAGTTCGAGGGTAACTACCTACGAGCAGTACTTC
TRBV6-5,-,-,TRBJ1-2,CASSLQGINYGYTF,TGTGCCAGCAGCTTACAGGGAATTAACTATGGCTACACCTTC
TRBV28,-,TRBD1,TRBJ2-7,CASAGTGNPQREQYF,TGTGCCAGCGCCGGGACAGGGAATCCGCAGCGAGAGCAGTACTTC
TRBV7-9,-,TRBD1,TRBJ1-1,CASSVQGVNTEAFF,TGTGCCAGCAGCGTTCAGGGGGTGAACACTGAAGCTTTCTTT
TRBV6-5,-,-,TRBJ2-7,CASSQGISYEQYF,TGTGCCAGCAGCCAGGGGATCTCCTACGAGCAGTACTTC
TRBV11-2,-,-,TRBJ2-1,CASSLVRAAVINEQFF,TGTGCCAGCAGCTTAGTCAGGGCAGCCGTTATCAATGAGCAGTTCTTC
TRBV19,-,-,TRBJ1-1,CASSIATGNTEAFF,TGTGCCAGTAGTATTGCAACAGGGAACACTGAAGCTTTCTTT
TRBV5-6,few,TRBD1,TRBJ2-7,CASSFRTGGRYEQYF,TGTGCCAGCAGCTTCCGGACAGGGGGCAGGTACGAGCAGTACTTC
TRBV7-9,few,-,TRBJ2-7,CASLDSDTYEQYF,TGTGCCAGCTTGGACAGCGACACCTACGAGCAGTACTTC
TRBV29-1,-,TRBD2,TRBJ2-7,CSVVDRGGRGHFFAYEQYF,TGCAGCGTTGTAGATCGGGGGGGCCGGGGCCATTTTTTTGCCTACGAGCAGTACTTC
TRBV27,few,-,TRBJ2-7,CASSLSGGHPYEQYF,TGTGCCAGCAGTTTATCTGGGGGACATCCCTACGAGCAGTACTTC
TRBV5-4,-,TRBD1,TRBJ1-2,CASSQAQGADYGYTF,TGTGCCAGCAGCCAGGCACAGGGGGCGGACTATGGCTACACCTTC
TRBV4-2,-,-,TRBJ1-6,CASSLGQSTYNSPLHF,TGTGCCAGCAGCCTTGGACAGTCCACCTATAATTCACCCCTCCACTTT
TRBV5-8,few,-,TRBJ2-3,CASSQENQDTQYF,TGTGCCAGCAGCCAAGAGAATCAAGATACGCAGTATTTT